This T cell receptor beta chain was recorded in a study of blood T cell repertoires in COVID-19. Using immunoSEQ multiplex PCR, the repertoire was profiled, and TCRdb retains in-frame clones only, with some absent. The data contain a few hundred thousand clones, about 90% of them singletons. The TCR was taken from a young man who had recovered from COVID-19. Sequencing was carried out using PBMCs or T cells enriched from blood (not recorded which).

DNA of the CDR3: TGTGCCAGCAGCTTGGTACGGGCAGGGGCCTCCTACGAGCAGTACTTC. The encoded protein is CASSLVRAGASYEQYF. This chain uses TRBV5-4 with TRBJ2-7, with a weak D call TRBD1 (6 bases). The CDR3 has 16 residues. Germline V gene sequence: CDR1 SGHNT, CDR2 YYREEE (reference sequence). Trimming removed 0 bases from V and 0 bases from J, with 13 bases in between.